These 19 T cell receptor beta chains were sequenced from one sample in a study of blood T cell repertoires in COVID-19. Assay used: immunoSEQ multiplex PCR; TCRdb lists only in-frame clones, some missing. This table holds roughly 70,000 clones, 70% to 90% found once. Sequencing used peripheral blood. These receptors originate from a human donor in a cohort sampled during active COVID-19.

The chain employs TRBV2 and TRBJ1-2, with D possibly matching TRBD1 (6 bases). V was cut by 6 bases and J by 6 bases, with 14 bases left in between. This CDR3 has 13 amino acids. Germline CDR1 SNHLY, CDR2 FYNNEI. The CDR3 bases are TGTGCCAGCAGCCTCACAGGGTTCGATGGCTACACCTTC. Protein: CASSLTGFDGYTF.

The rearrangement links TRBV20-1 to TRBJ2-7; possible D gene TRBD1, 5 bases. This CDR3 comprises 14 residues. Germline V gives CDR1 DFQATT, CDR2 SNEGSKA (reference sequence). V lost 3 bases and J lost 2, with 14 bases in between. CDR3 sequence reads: CSASGTGATYEQYF. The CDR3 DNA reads TGCAGTGCTAGTGGTACAGGAGCGACCTACGAGCAGTACTTC.

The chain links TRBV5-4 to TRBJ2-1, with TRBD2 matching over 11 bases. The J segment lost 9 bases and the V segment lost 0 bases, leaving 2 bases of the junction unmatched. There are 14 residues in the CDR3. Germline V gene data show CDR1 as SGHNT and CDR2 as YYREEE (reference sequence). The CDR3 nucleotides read TGTGCCAGCAGCTTGGTTCTAGCGGGAGGTGAGCAGTTCTTC. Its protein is CASSLVLAGGEQFF.

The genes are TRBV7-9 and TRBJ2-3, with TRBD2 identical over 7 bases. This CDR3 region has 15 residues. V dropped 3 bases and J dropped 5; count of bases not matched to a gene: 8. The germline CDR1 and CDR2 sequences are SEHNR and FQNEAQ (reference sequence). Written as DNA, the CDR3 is TGTGCCAGCAGCTTCGGGGCGGGAGAGATAGATACGCAGTATTTT. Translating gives CASSFGAGEIDTQYF. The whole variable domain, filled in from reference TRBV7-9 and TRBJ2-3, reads DTGVSQNPRHKITKRGQNVTFRCDPISEHNRLYWYRQTLGQGPEFLTYFQNEAQLEKSRLLSDRFSAERPKGSFSTLEIQRTEQGDSAMYLCASSFGAGEIDTQYFGPGTRLTVL.

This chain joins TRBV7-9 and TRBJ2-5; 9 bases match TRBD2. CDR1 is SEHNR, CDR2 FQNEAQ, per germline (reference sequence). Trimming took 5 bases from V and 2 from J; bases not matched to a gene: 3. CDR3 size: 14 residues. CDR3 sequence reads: CASSATSGQETQYF. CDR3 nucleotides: TGTGCCAGCAGCGCGACTAGCGGTCAAGAGACCCAGTACTTC.

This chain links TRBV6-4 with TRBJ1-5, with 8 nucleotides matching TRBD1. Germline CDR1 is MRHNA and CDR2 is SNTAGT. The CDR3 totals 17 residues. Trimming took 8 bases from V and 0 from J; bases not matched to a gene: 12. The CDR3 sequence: CASRLAQGACSNQPQHF. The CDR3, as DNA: TGTGCCAGCCGCCTGGCCCAGGGGGCCTGTAGCAATCAGCCCCAGCATTTT.

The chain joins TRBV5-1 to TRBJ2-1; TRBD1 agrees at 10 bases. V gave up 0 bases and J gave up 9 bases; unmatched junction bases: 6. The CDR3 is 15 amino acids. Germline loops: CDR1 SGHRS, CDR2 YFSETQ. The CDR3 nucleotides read TGCGCCAGCAGCTTGGTGGGACAGGGGAGAGCTGAGCAGTTCTTC. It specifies CASSLVGQGRAEQFF.

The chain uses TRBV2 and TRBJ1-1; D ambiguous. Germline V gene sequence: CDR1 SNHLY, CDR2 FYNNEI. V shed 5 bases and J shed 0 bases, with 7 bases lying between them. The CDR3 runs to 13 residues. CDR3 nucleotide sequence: TGTGCCAGCAGTCGGGTCATGAACACTGAAGCTTTCTTT. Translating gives CASSRVMNTEAFF.

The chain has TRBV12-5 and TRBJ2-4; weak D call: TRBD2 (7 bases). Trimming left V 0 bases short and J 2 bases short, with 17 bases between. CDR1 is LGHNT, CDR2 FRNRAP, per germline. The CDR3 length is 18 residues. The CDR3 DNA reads TGTGCTAGTGGTTTGGTACATTTAGGGGGGGGCTCCAAAAACATTCAGTACTTC. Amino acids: CASGLVHLGGGSKNIQYF.

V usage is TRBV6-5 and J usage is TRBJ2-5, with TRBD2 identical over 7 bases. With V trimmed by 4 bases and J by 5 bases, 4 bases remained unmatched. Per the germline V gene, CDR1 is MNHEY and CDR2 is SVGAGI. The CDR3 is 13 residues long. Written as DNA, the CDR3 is TGTGCCAGCAGTTTTCCGGGAGGCGAGACCCAGTACTTC. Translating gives CASSFPGGETQYF.

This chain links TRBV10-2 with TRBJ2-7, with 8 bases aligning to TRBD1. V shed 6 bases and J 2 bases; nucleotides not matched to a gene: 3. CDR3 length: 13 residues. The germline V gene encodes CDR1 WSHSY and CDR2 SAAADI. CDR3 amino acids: CASRLQGAYEQYF. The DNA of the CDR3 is TGCGCCAGCAGGCTACAGGGGGCCTACGAGCAGTACTTC.

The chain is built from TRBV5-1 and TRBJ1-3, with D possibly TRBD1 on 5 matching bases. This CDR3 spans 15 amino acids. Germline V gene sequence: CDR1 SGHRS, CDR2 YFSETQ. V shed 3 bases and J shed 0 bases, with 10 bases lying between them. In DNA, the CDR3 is TGCGCCAGCAGCTCCACAGGTGACTCTGGAAACACCATATATTTT. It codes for CASSSTGDSGNTIYF. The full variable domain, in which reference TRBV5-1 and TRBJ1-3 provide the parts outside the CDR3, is KAGVTQTPRYLIKTRGQQVTLSCSPISGHRSVSWYQQTPGQGLQFLFEYFSETQRNKGNFPGRFSGRQFSNSRSEMNVSTLELGDSALYLCASSSTGDSGNTIYFGEGSWLTVV.

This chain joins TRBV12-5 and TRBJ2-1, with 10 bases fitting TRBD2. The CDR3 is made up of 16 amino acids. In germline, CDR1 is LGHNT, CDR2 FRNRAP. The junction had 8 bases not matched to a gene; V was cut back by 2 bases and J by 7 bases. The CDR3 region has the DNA TGTGCTAGTGGTTTGAGGCTAGCGGGAGAAGGAAATGAGCAGTTCTTC. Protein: CASGLRLAGEGNEQFF.

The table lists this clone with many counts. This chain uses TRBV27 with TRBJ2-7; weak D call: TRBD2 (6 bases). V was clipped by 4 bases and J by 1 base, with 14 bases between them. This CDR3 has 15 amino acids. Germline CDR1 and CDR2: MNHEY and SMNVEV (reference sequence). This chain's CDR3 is CASSYRGGDSYEQYF. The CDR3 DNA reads TGTGCCAGCAGTTATAGGGGAGGAGATTCCTACGAGCAGTACTTC.

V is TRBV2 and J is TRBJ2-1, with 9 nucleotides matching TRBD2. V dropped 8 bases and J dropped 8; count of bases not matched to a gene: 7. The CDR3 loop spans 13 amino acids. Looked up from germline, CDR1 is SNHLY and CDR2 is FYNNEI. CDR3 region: CASGREGPDEQFF. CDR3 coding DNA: TGTGCCAGCGGGCGGGAGGGCCCCGATGAGCAGTTCTTC.

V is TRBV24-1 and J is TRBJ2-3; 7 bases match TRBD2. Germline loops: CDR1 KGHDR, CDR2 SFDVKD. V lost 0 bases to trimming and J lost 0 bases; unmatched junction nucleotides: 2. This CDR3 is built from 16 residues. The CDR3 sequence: CATSDLKTSSTDTQYF. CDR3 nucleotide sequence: TGTGCCACCAGTGATTTGAAGACTAGCAGCACAGATACGCAGTATTTT.

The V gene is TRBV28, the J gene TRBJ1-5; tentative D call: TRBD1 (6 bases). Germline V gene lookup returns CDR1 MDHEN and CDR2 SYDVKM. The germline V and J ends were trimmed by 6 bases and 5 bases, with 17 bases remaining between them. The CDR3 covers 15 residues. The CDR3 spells CASSPSSGVDQPQHF. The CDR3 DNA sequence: TGTGCCAGCAGCCCCAGTTCAGGGGTCGATCAGCCCCAGCATTTT.

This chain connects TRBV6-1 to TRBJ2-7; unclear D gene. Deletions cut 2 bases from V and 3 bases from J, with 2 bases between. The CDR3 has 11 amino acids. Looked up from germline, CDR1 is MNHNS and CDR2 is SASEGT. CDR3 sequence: CASSELYEQYF. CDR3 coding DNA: TGTGCCAGCAGTGAACTCTACGAGCAGTACTTC.

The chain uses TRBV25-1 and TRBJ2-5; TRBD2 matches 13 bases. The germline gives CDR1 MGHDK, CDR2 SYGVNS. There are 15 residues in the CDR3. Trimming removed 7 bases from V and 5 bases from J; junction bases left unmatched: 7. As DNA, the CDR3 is TGTGCCAGCAACACCGGGACTAGCGGGATCGAGACCCAGTACTTC. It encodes CASNTGTSGIETQYF.